This is a list of T cell receptor beta chains from one sample in a study of cytomegalovirus exposure and HLA in healthy donors. Assay: immunoSEQ multiplex PCR; the TCRdb copy retains only in-frame clones and omits some. The sample holds 43,000 or so clones, about 93% seen once. Sequencing input: PBMCs. The receptors originated from a young man in good health and CMV-seronegative. Both conserved end residues are part of each CDR3. D genes are given only for firm matches. A row's size may be missing; if present it is once, few, many or a size class.

>TRBJ2-1|-|TRBV5-4|-
CASSSPDRHEQFF
TGTGCCAGCAGCTCCCCTGACAGGCATGAGCAGTTCTTC
>TRBJ2-7|-|TRBV7-2|TRBD1
CASSLVRTGASSYEQYF
TGTGCCAGCAGCTTAGTCCGGACAGGGGCCAGCTCCTACGAGCAGTACTTC
>TRBJ2-5|-|TRBV7-2|TRBD1
CASSLVWDRGETQYF
TGTGCCAGCAGCTTAGTATGGGACAGGGGAGAGACCCAGTACTTC
>TRBJ2-1|-|TRBV7-8|TRBD2
CASSASGGSYNEQFF
TGTGCCAGCAGCGCTAGCGGGGGTTCCTACAATGAGCAGTTCTTC
>TRBJ1-1|-|TRBV29-1|-
CSVQNTEAFF
TGCAGCGTACAGAACACTGAAGCTTTCTTT
>TRBJ1-5|-|TRBV19|TRBD1
CASSIGTGGYQPQHF
TGTGCCAGTAGTATAGGGACAGGGGGCTATCAGCCCCAGCATTTT
>TRBJ2-7|-|TRBV4-2|TRBD1
CASSQDGQGLYEQYF
TGTGCCAGCAGCCAAGATGGACAGGGACTCTACGAGCAGTACTTC
>TRBJ1-2|medium-sized|TRBV27|-
CASSHAGNYGYTF
TGTGCCAGCAGTCATGCAGGGAACTATGGCTACACCTTC
>TRBJ2-6|-|TRBV5-1|-
CASEQGAGANVLTF
TGCGCCAGCGAGCAGGGTGCTGGGGCCAACGTCCTGACTTTC
>TRBJ2-2|-|TRBV5-1|-
CASSFSLRAGELFF
TGCGCCAGCAGCTTCTCCTTACGGGCCGGGGAGCTGTTTTTT
>TRBJ2-2|-|TRBV9|-
CASSVSPQTGELFF
TGTGCCAGCAGCGTAAGTCCGCAGACCGGGGAGCTGTTTTTT
>TRBJ2-2|-|TRBV18|TRBD1
CASSPDRAVTGELFF
TGTGCCAGCTCACCGGACAGGGCGGTCACCGGGGAGCTGTTTTTT
>TRBJ2-4|few|TRBV18|TRBD1
CASSPLPGQGDGKNIQYF
TGTGCCAGCTCACCCCTCCCGGGACAGGGGGATGGCAAAAACATTCAGTACTTC
>TRBJ2-5|-|TRBV7-2|TRBD2
CASSRSSGGGETQYF
TGTGCCAGCAGTCGATCTAGCGGGGGTGGGGAGACCCAGTACTTC
>TRBJ2-4|-|TRBV6-6|-
CASSYSVGRGNIQYF
TGTGCCAGCAGTTACTCAGTGGGCAGGGGAAACATTCAGTACTTC
>TRBJ2-7|-|TRBV2|TRBD2
CASRIRGGGLYEQYF
TGTGCCAGCAGGATTCGGGGCGGGGGGTTATACGAGCAGTACTTC
>TRBJ2-7|-|TRBV7-2|TRBD1
CASRWTGMDEQYF
TGTGCCAGCAGATGGACAGGGATGGACGAGCAGTACTTC
>TRBJ2-2|-|TRBV11-2|TRBD1
CASSLWGQGAAGELFF
TGTGCCAGCAGCTTATGGGGACAGGGGGCTGCCGGGGAGCTGTTTTTT
>TRBJ2-7|few|TRBV7-9|TRBD1
CASSLVVTGGSYEQYF
TGTGCCAGCAGCTTAGTGGTGACAGGGGGCTCCTACGAGCAGTACTTC
>TRBJ2-1|-|TRBV15|TRBD2
CATSTGLADYNEQFF
TGTGCCACCAGCACGGGACTAGCGGACTACAATGAGCAGTTCTTC
>TRBJ1-3|once|TRBV19|TRBD1
CASSGQVISGNTIYF
TGTGCCAGTAGCGGACAGGTAATCTCTGGAAACACCATATATTTT
>TRBJ2-7|-|TRBV10-3|TRBD1
CAISEPRQGDYEQYF
TGTGCCATCAGTGAGCCCAGACAGGGGGACTACGAGCAGTACTTC
>TRBJ2-7|-|TRBV19|TRBD1
CASTPTGAQPYEQYF
TGTGCCAGTACGCCAACAGGGGCCCAACCCTACGAGCAGTACTTC
>TRBJ2-5|-|TRBV6-1|TRBD2
CASHTLAGGGETQYF
TGTGCCAGCCACACCTTAGCGGGGGGTGGAGAGACCCAGTACTTC
>TRBJ1-2|once|TRBV5-1|TRBD1
CASSLDRGLVGYTF
TGCGCCAGCAGCTTGGACAGGGGGCTTGTTGGCTACACCTTC
>TRBJ2-1|-|TRBV19|TRBD2
CASTPASGSSYNEQFF
TGTGCCAGTACCCCAGCTAGCGGGAGCTCCTACAATGAGCAGTTCTTC
>TRBJ1-5|few|TRBV7-9|-
CASSLGPGLNQPQHF
TGTGCCAGCAGCTTAGGTCCAGGTCTAAATCAGCCCCAGCATTTT
>TRBJ2-7|-|TRBV5-4|-
CASSPDSNGYEQYF
TGTGCCAGCAGCCCGGACAGCAACGGGTACGAGCAGTACTTC
>TRBJ2-3|-|TRBV28|TRBD2
CASSYGAGVTGGQYF
TGTGCCAGCAGTTACGGCGCGGGAGTAACGGGAGGGCAGTATTTT
>TRBJ1-2|-|TRBV5-6|-
CASSSRDKRGYTF
TGTGCCAGCAGCTCCCGGGACAAAAGGGGCTACACCTTC
>TRBJ2-5|-|TRBV10-3|TRBD2
CAISWTSGEETQYF
TGTGCCATCAGTTGGACTAGCGGGGAAGAGACCCAGTACTTC
>TRBJ2-1|once|TRBV18|TRBD1
CASSPSLGQGPYNEQFF
TGTGCCAGCTCACCAAGCTTAGGACAGGGACCCTACAATGAGCAGTTCTTC
>TRBJ2-6|once|TRBV9|-
CASSVGLPSGANVLTF
TGTGCCAGCAGCGTAGGGCTGCCCTCTGGGGCCAACGTCCTGACTTTC
>TRBJ2-7|-|TRBV28|-
CASSLSQGGLYYEQYF
TGTGCCAGCAGTTTGTCTCAGGGGGGCCTGTACTACGAGCAGTACTTC
>TRBJ2-1|once|TRBV7-8|-
CASSPSGGSSYNEQFF
TGTGCCAGCAGCCCGTCAGGGGGGAGCTCCTACAATGAGCAGTTCTTC
>TRBJ2-1|-|TRBV2|-
CASRLRETVDEQFF
TGTGCCAGCAGGCTCCGGGAGACGGTCGATGAGCAGTTCTTC
>TRBJ2-1|-|TRBV19|-
CASSISGREVDEQFF
TGTGCCAGTAGTATTTCCGGGAGAGAAGTGGATGAGCAGTTCTTC
>TRBJ2-2|-|TRBV2|-
CASSEDPSLGELFF
TGTGCCAGCAGTGAAGATCCCTCACTAGGGGAGCTGTTTTTT
>TRBJ2-7|-|TRBV7-2|TRBD2
CASSGWLAGVSYEQYF
TGTGCCAGCAGCGGGTGGTTAGCGGGAGTCTCCTACGAGCAGTACTTC
>TRBJ1-5|-|TRBV5-1|-
CASSPGTSSNQPQHF
TGCGCCAGCAGCCCCGGGACTTCGAGCAATCAGCCCCAGCATTTT
>TRBJ2-1|-|TRBV19|-
CASISQGHNEQFF
TGTGCCAGTATATCCCAGGGTCACAATGAGCAGTTCTTC
>TRBJ2-3|-|TRBV7-3|-
CASSLNIQGTDTQYF
TGTGCCAGCAGCTTAAATATCCAGGGCACAGATACGCAGTATTTT
>TRBJ2-7|-|TRBV6-5|-
CASSYSIPGYEQYF
TGTGCCAGCAGTTACTCGATACCAGGTTACGAGCAGTACTTC
>TRBJ1-4|-|TRBV5-4|-
CASSLRGGEKLFF
TGTGCCAGCAGCTTAAGGGGGGGTGAAAAACTGTTTTTT
>TRBJ2-7|-|TRBV27|TRBD1
CASSFSGQTYEQYF
TGTGCCAGCAGTTTTTCGGGACAGACATACGAGCAGTACTTC
>TRBJ1-4|-|TRBV5-8|-
CASSLARVHEKLFF
TGTGCCAGCAGCTTGGCCAGGGTTCATGAAAAACTGTTTTTT
>TRBJ2-7|-|TRBV7-3|-
CASSLGGNYEQYF
TGTGCCAGCAGCTTAGGCGGTAACTACGAGCAGTACTTC
>TRBJ1-2|-|TRBV27|TRBD1
CASSSDRDRSFNYGYTF
TGTGCCAGCAGTTCGGACAGGGATCGATCATTTAACTATGGCTACACCTTC